The 25 T cell receptor beta chains reported below all come from one sample, sequenced in a study of blood T cell repertoires in COVID-19. Only in-frame clones appear in the TCRdb table, and some are missing; sequencing was by immunoSEQ multiplex PCR. The data show about 100,000 clones, with over 60% seen just once and around 4.4% held by the top ten. The specimen sequenced was peripheral blood. All receptors derive from a man between 65 and 85 years old with acute or convalescent COVID-19.

The chain couples TRBV24-1 to TRBJ1-3, with D uncertain. With 9 bases removed from V and 2 bases from J, the gap between germline ends came to 16 bases. CDR3 length equals 15 residues. Per the germline V gene, CDR1 is KGHDR and CDR2 is SFDVKD. In DNA, the CDR3 is TGTGCCACCCCCCTCCCCGGAGTTGCTGGAAACACCATATATTTT. It codes for CATPLPGVAGNTIYF.

This clone was picked up one time. The genes are TRBV5-6 and TRBJ2-5; 9 nucleotides agree with TRBD1. Germline loops: CDR1 SGHDT, CDR2 YYEEEE. With 0 bases clipped from V and 2 bases from J, the junction kept 2 bases outside the gene matches. CDR3 length: 15 residues. CDR3 sequence reads: CASSLETGGQETQYF. In nucleotides, the CDR3 is TGTGCCAGCAGCTTGGAGACAGGGGGACAAGAGACCCAGTACTTC.

CDR3 coding DNA: TGTGCCAGCAGCCAAGGGACTAGCGGGGGCCCGTCAGATACGCAGTATTTT. Protein: CASSQGTSGGPSDTQYF. This chain uses TRBV3-1 (or the pseudogene TRBV3-2) with TRBJ2-3, with 13 bases that match TRBD2. J lost 4 bases, V lost 1 base, and 5 bases had no gene match. Germline V gene lookup returns CDR1 LGHDT and CDR2 YNNKEL (reference sequence). This CDR3 has 17 amino acids.

The chain combines TRBV29-1 with TRBJ2-5; 7 bases align to TRBD1. Looked up from germline, CDR1 is SQVTM and CDR2 is ANQGSEA. J lost 1 base, V lost 6 bases, and 5 bases had no gene match. CDR3 length: 13 residues. The DNA of the CDR3 is TGCAGCGTAGACGGGACAGCCCAAGAGACCCAGTACTTC. Amino acid sequence: CSVDGTAQETQYF.

The chain is built from TRBV9 and TRBJ1-1; D is possibly TRBD1 (5 bases). The CDR3 runs 13 residues. Per germline, CDR1 SGDLS and CDR2 YYNGEE. V was cut by 0 bases and J by 10 bases, with 13 bases left in between. The CDR3, as DNA: TGTGCCAGCAGCGTAGAGGGGAAGGGGATAGCTTTCTTT. It specifies CASSVEGKGIAFF.

The chain recombines TRBV11-1 with TRBJ2-5; TRBD1 matches 8 bases. J lost 2 bases, V lost 4 bases, and 6 bases had no gene match. Per germline, CDR1 SGHAT and CDR2 FQDESV (reference sequence). The CDR3 totals 15 residues. CDR3: CASSSGQVIQETQYF. The CDR3 DNA sequence: TGTGCCAGCAGCTCGGGACAGGTTATACAAGAGACCCAGTACTTC.

The V call is TRBV7-3, the J call TRBJ2-7, with D possibly matching TRBD1 (6 bases). The V end was cut by 0 bases, the J end by 5 bases, with 11 bases between. This CDR3 has 14 amino acids. The germline V gene encodes CDR1 SGHTA and CDR2 FQGTGA. The CDR3 coding sequence is TGTGCCAGCAGCTTAACGGCAGGGGCGAACGAGCAGTACTTC. Its translation: CASSLTAGANEQYF.

V usage is TRBV4-3 and J usage is TRBJ2-2, with no clear D. The germline V gene has CDR1 LGHNA and CDR2 YSLEER. The CDR3 is 14 amino acids. Deletions cut 0 bases from V and 6 bases from J, with 8 bases between. CDR3 protein: CASSQDIAAGELFF. CDR3 bases: TGCGCCAGCAGCCAAGATATAGCAGCCGGGGAGCTGTTTTTT.

The gene calls are TRBV27 and TRBJ2-7; 9 positions match TRBD2. Germline V CDR1 and CDR2: MNHEY, SMNVEV (reference sequence). The CDR3 has 14 residues. Trimming cost V 0 bases and J 3 bases; bases outside gene matches: 0. CDR3 in amino acids: CASSLSSGGYEQYF. The CDR3 DNA sequence: TGTGCCAGCAGTTTATCTAGCGGGGGCTACGAGCAGTACTTC.

This clone occurred once. The chain is built from TRBV9 and TRBJ2-2; 11 bases line up with TRBD1. The CDR3 contains 20 residues. V trimming: 3 bases; J trimming: 6 bases; junction bases outside the gene matches: 19. Germline CDR1 reads SGDLS; CDR2 reads YYNGEE. The CDR3 nucleotides read TGTGCCAGCAGCGGAGGACAGGGGGCGCGGGACGCCACGATCGCCGGGGAGCTGTTTTTT. This gives the protein CASSGGQGARDATIAGELFF.

The chain combines TRBV11-3 with TRBJ2-3; TRBD1 aligns across 9 bases. This CDR3 comprises 15 residues. Germline V CDR1 and CDR2: SGHNT, YENEEA. After removal of 5 bases from V and 2 bases from J, the junction contained 5 bases not matched to a gene. The CDR3 sequence: CASSRGTGLTDTQYF. The CDR3 nucleotides are TGTGCCAGCAGCCGCGGGACAGGGCTCACAGATACGCAGTATTTT.

This clone occurred a few times. CDR3 sequence: CASSLVGGEQYF. The CDR3 DNA is TGTGCCAGCAGCTTAGTGGGGGGCGAGCAGTACTTC. This sequence joins TRBV13 and TRBJ2-7, with D maybe TRBD2 (6 bases). CDR1 is PRHDT and CDR2 is FYEKMQ in the germline V gene (reference sequence). CDR3 length equals 12 residues. Trimming pared 1 base from V and 6 bases from J, leaving 7 bases between. The full variable domain, rest sourced from reference TRBV13 and TRBJ2-7, is AAGVIQSPRHLIKEKRETATLKCYPIPRHDTVYWYQQGPGQDPQFLISFYEKMQSDKGSIPDRFSAQQFSDYHSELNMSSLELGDSALYFCASSLVGGEQYFGPGTRLTVT.

V usage is TRBV5-4 and J usage is TRBJ1-1; a possible D gene is TRBD1 (5 bases). CDR1 is SGHNT, CDR2 YYREEE, per germline (reference sequence). The CDR3 covers 16 residues. V gave up 0 bases and J gave up 0 bases, with 12 bases separating them. CDR3 bases: TGTGCCAGCAGCTTGGTGTCAGGGTCCTTGAACACTGAAGCTTTCTTT. Its protein product is CASSLVSGSLNTEAFF. The full variable domain, with the rest looked up from reference TRBV5-4 and TRBJ1-1, is ETGVTQSPTHLIKTRGQQVTLRCSSQSGHNTVSWYQQALGQGPQFIFQYYREEENGRGNFPPRFSGLQFPNYSSELNVNALELDDSALYLCASSLVSGSLNTEAFFGQGTRLTVV.

The V call is TRBV11-3, the J call TRBJ2-7; no clear D. Germline CDR1 SGHNT, CDR2 YENEEA. The CDR3 runs 12 residues. Trimming removed 0 bases at V and 6 bases at J, with 6 bases between. The chain's CDR3 is CASSLEPGEQYF. DNA for the CDR3: TGTGCCAGCAGCTTAGAACCAGGCGAGCAGTACTTC.

The chain couples TRBV7-2 to TRBJ1-6, with D unresolved. The CDR3 covers 15 residues. Germline V gene lookup returns CDR1 SGHTA and CDR2 FQGNSA. Deletions cut 5 bases from V and 6 bases from J, with 14 bases between. The CDR3 DNA follows: TGTGCCAGCAGCAAAGTCGGCACAGCTAATTCACCCCTCCACTTT. Translating it yields CASSKVGTANSPLHF.

This chain uses TRBV5-1 with TRBJ2-7, with a weak D call TRBD1 (5 bases). Trimming removed 2 bases from V and 1 base from J, with 10 bases in between. The CDR3 has 14 residues. In germline, CDR1 is SGHRS, CDR2 YFSETQ. CDR3 region: CASSFQQASYEQYF. CDR3 nucleotide sequence: TGCGCCAGCAGCTTCCAACAGGCATCCTACGAGCAGTACTTC.

This clone has only a few counts. This rearrangement joins TRBV4-3 to TRBJ2-7, with 10 bases fitting TRBD2. V gave up 3 bases and J gave up 1 base; unmatched junction bases: 18. This CDR3 spans 20 amino acids. Per germline, CDR1 LGHNA and CDR2 YSLEER. CDR3 protein: CASSQKPPGTSAPWSYEQYF. The CDR3 nucleotides are TGCGCCAGCAGCCAGAAACCCCCCGGGACTAGCGCCCCGTGGTCCTACGAGCAGTACTTC.

The chain combines TRBV6-5 with TRBJ1-5; D unclear. V was clipped by 0 bases and J by 8 bases, with 8 bases between them. CDR1 and CDR2 (germline): MNHEY, SVGAGI. This CDR3 comprises 13 residues. The CDR3 loop reads CASSYSMGEPQHF. CDR3 nucleotides: TGTGCCAGCAGTTACTCGATGGGCGAGCCCCAGCATTTT.

This clone was seen once. V is TRBV5-1 and J is TRBJ1-6; D remains ambiguous. With 4 bases removed from V and 9 bases from J, the gap between germline ends came to 23 bases. Per germline, CDR1 SGHRS and CDR2 YFSETQ. This CDR3 has 17 residues. CDR3 in amino acids: CASSPGSSTRIGSPLHF. The CDR3 coding sequence is TGCGCCAGCAGCCCTGGGAGCTCTACTAGGATAGGTTCACCCCTCCACTTT.

V and J are TRBV7-9 and TRBJ2-7; D is perhaps TRBD2 (5 bases). The germline V gene encodes CDR1 SEHNR and CDR2 FQNEAQ (reference sequence). This CDR3 comprises 14 residues. The V end was cut by 5 bases, the J end by 0 bases, with 11 bases between. CDR3 sequence: CASSQDWSSYEQYF. For the CDR3, the DNA is TGTGCCAGCAGCCAGGACTGGAGCTCCTACGAGCAGTACTTC.

Concerning this clone itself: Other DNA sequences in this specimen translate into the identical CDR3. This chain joins TRBV14 and TRBJ1-2; D is undetermined. From germline, CDR1 is SGHDN and CDR2 FVKESK. The CDR3 runs to 14 residues. V lost 0 bases, J lost 2 bases, and 7 bases lay in between. CDR3 sequence: CASSQDRGNYGYTF. The CDR3 region has the DNA TGTGCCAGCAGCCAAGATAGAGGGAACTATGGCTACACCTTC.

J is TRBJ1-5 and V is TRBV19; a possible D gene is TRBD1 (5 bases). The CDR3 is 13 amino acids. Germline CDR1 is LNHDA and CDR2 is SQIVND (reference sequence). Trimming took off 6 bases at V and 6 bases at J, with 12 bases between the two ends. The CDR3 DNA follows: TGTGCCAGTAGCCCACAGGTTCGTCAGCCCCAGCATTTT. Its translation: CASSPQVRQPQHF.

The chain is built from TRBV7-3 and TRBJ2-7; 12 bases align to TRBD1. The CDR3 length is 14 residues. Per the germline V gene, CDR1 is SGHTA and CDR2 is FQGTGA. V dropped 5 bases and J dropped 3; count of bases not matched to a gene: 2. CDR3 sequence: CASSRDRGHYEQYF. The CDR3 nucleotides are TGTGCCAGCAGCCGGGACAGGGGGCACTACGAGCAGTACTTC.

The rearrangement joins TRBV2 to TRBJ2-4; possibly TRBD1 for D (6 bases). CDR1 and CDR2 (germline): SNHLY, FYNNEI. V was trimmed by 7 bases and J by 2 bases, leaving 12 bases between them. The CDR3 runs to 14 residues. In DNA, the CDR3 is TGTGCCAGCATTGGGGGCGGATCCAAAAACATTCAGTACTTC. Protein: CASIGGGSKNIQYF.

This clone was picked up a small number of times. This chain connects TRBV7-2 to TRBJ1-5; 12 bases agree with TRBD1. The CDR3 is 19 residues long. Germline CDR1 and CDR2: SGHTA and FQGNSA. Germline trimming cut 4 bases from V and 0 bases from J; bases unmatched to any gene: 10. CDR3 amino acids: CASSSFGTGGRYSNQPQHF. In nucleotides, the CDR3 is TGTGCCAGCAGCTCGTTTGGGACAGGGGGCCGTTATAGCAATCAGCCCCAGCATTTT.